The 17 T cell receptor beta chains presented below share a single source sample, sequenced in a study of blood T cell repertoires in COVID-19. The data were produced by immunoSEQ multiplex PCR, yet TCRdb's version contains in-frame clones alone and is incomplete. Among roughly 190,000 clones listed, around 83% were seen once. Sequencing was performed on PBMCs or T cells enriched from blood (not recorded which). Source of these receptors: a woman aged 25 to 39 who had been exposed to COVID-19.

CDR3 region: CASSLARTNSPLHF. CDR3 bases: TGTGCCAGCTCACTCGCCAGGACAAATTCACCCCTCCACTTT. This chain uses TRBV18 with TRBJ1-6, with D perhaps matching TRBD1 (5 bases). Germline V lookup: CDR1 KGHSH, CDR2 LQKENI. The CDR3 is made up of 14 amino acids. V lost 4 bases to trimming and J lost 7 bases, with 11 bases between them.

The chain joins TRBV18 to TRBJ2-7; D ambiguous. Germline V gene lookup returns CDR1 KGHSH and CDR2 LQKENI. Trimming removed 3 bases at V and 4 bases at J, with 13 bases between. This CDR3 contains 14 residues. CDR3 sequence reads: CASSPPTQYYEQYF. The DNA of the CDR3 is TGTGCCAGCTCACCGCCAACACAGTATTACGAGCAGTACTTC.

This clone showed up just a few times. The chain recombines TRBV5-1 with TRBJ1-6; 8 positions agree with TRBD1. Per germline, CDR1 SGHRS and CDR2 YFSETQ. The CDR3 contains 17 residues. V lost 0 bases and J lost 9; bases outside the gene matches: 11. CDR3 residues: CASSLVTTQGAGSPLHF. The CDR3 region has the DNA TGCGCCAGCAGCTTGGTAACAACGCAGGGGGCAGGTTCACCCCTCCACTTT.

The chain employs TRBV10-1 and TRBJ2-2; a possible D gene is TRBD2 (5 bases). Germline V gene lookup returns CDR1 WNHNN and CDR2 SYGVQD (reference sequence). Trimming removed 10 bases at V and 2 bases at J, with 14 bases between. CDR3 length equals 14 residues. The CDR3 loop reads CATGMSPNTGELFF. The CDR3 bases are TGCGCCACCGGGATGAGTCCCAACACCGGGGAGCTGTTTTTT.

The rearrangement uses TRBV13 and TRBJ1-1, with D uncertain. The germline V and J ends were trimmed by 3 bases and 14 bases, with 13 bases remaining between them. Germline lookup yields CDR1 PRHDT and CDR2 FYEKMQ (reference sequence). The CDR3 spans 11 residues. CDR3 region: CASSFGSNGFF. The CDR3 DNA reads TGTGCCAGCAGCTTCGGCTCGAACGGGTTCTTT.

The gene calls are TRBV7-9 and TRBJ1-5; D is uncertain. With 3 bases removed from V and 0 bases from J, the gap between germline ends came to 6 bases. Germline V gene data show CDR1 as SEHNR and CDR2 as FQNEAQ (reference sequence). CDR3 length: 14 residues. The CDR3 here is CASSFGDSNQPQHF. DNA for the CDR3: TGTGCCAGCAGCTTCGGAGATAGCAATCAGCCCCAGCATTTT.

In its sample, this clone was seen a few times. The chain couples TRBV7-9 to TRBJ2-5, with D hard to call. Between the trimmed V and J ends, which lost 2 bases and 3 bases, there was a span of 19 bases. The CDR3 totals 17 residues. Germline assignment: CDR1 SEHNR and CDR2 FQNEAQ (reference sequence). The CDR3 spells CASSLLPAGSPKETQYF. In DNA form, the CDR3 reads TGTGCCAGCAGCTTACTCCCCGCCGGGTCCCCAAAAGAGACCCAGTACTTC.

This clone was recorded once. This specimen includes other DNA sequences encoding the same CDR3. The CDR3 sequence: CSVGQPNTEAFF. The CDR3 nucleotides read TGCAGCGTTGGACAGCCGAACACTGAAGCTTTCTTT. V usage is TRBV29-1 and J usage is TRBJ1-1, with D possibly matching TRBD1 (5 bases). The V and J ends lost 4 bases and 1 base respectively, with 7 bases between them. CDR3 length: 12 residues. CDR1 and CDR2 from the germline V gene are SQVTM and ANQGSEA.

V gene TRBV27 combines with J gene TRBJ1-5; 7 bases are shared with TRBD1. Germline loops: CDR1 MNHEY, CDR2 SMNVEV (reference sequence). Trimming removed 8 bases from V and 9 bases from J; junction bases left unmatched: 13. The CDR3 runs to 14 residues. Here the CDR3 reads CASGPVTGKRPQHF. In nucleotides, the CDR3 is TGTGCCAGCGGACCAGTGACAGGGAAAAGGCCCCAGCATTTT.

The chain has TRBV11-2 and TRBJ1-2; the D gene is possibly TRBD1 (5 bases). This CDR3 is 16 amino acids long. Trimming cost V 1 base and J 5 bases, with 17 bases left between them. Germline CDR1 and CDR2: SGHAT and FQNNGV. The CDR3 here is CASSLGWGGVRYGYTF. Written as DNA, the CDR3 is TGTGCCAGCAGCTTAGGGTGGGGCGGGGTTCGGTATGGCTACACCTTC.

CDR3 in DNA: TGTGCCAGCACCGATCAGGGCCTCAACTATGGCTACACCTTC. Amino acid sequence: CASTDQGLNYGYTF. The V and J genes are TRBV2 and TRBJ1-2; perhaps TRBD1 as D (5 bases). The CDR3 contains 14 residues. The V gene lost 7 bases and the J gene lost 2 bases, with 14 bases spanning the gap. The germline gives CDR1 SNHLY, CDR2 FYNNEI. The full variable domain, with the rest looked up from reference TRBV2 and TRBJ1-2, is EPEVTQTPSHQVTQMGQEVILRCVPISNHLYFYWYRQILGQKVEFLVSFYNNEISEKSEIFDDQFSVERPDGSNFTLKIRSTKLEDSAMYFCASTDQGLNYGYTFGSGTRLTVV.

There are a few counts of this clone. This chain joins TRBV5-1 and TRBJ1-4; TRBD1 aligns across 8 bases. This CDR3 region has 15 residues. The germline CDR1 and CDR2 sequences are SGHRS and YFSETQ. V was clipped by 3 bases and J by 4 bases; unmatched bases: 5. DNA of the CDR3: TGCGCCAGCAGCTACGGACAGGGAGATAATGAAAAACTGTTTTTT. Its protein is CASSYGQGDNEKLFF.

This chain links TRBV9 with TRBJ1-2; 10 positions match TRBD1. The V gene end was trimmed by 1 base and the J gene end by 4 bases; junction bases not matched to a gene: 1. The length of the CDR3 is 14 residues. Germline lookup yields CDR1 SGDLS and CDR2 YYNGEE. The CDR3 reads CASSVWTGGYGYTF. The CDR3 DNA follows: TGTGCCAGCAGCGTATGGACAGGGGGCTATGGCTACACCTTC.

This chain uses TRBV19 with TRBJ1-1; 8 nucleotides match TRBD1. Germline V gene sequence: CDR1 LNHDA, CDR2 SQIVND (reference sequence). The CDR3 covers 13 residues. Unmatched junction bases numbered 10, after V lost 11 bases and J lost 5 bases. CDR3 DNA: TGTGCCGCGAGGACAGGGTCTAGAACTGAAGCTTTCTTT. This sequence encodes CAARTGSRTEAFF.

The V and J genes are TRBV6-2 or TRBV6-3 and TRBJ2-7, with 8 bases identical to TRBD2. This CDR3 comprises 16 residues. V shed 2 bases and J 7 bases; nucleotides not matched to a gene: 13. CDR1 is MNHEY, CDR2 SVGEGT, per germline. This chain's CDR3 is CASSYTTTGGVGEQYF. CDR3 in DNA: TGTGCCAGCAGTTACACCACGACGGGAGGGGTGGGGGAGCAGTACTTC.

This clone appeared once. V gene TRBV7-8 combines with J gene TRBJ1-1; no clear D. V was trimmed by 8 bases and J by 1 base, leaving 11 bases between them. This CDR3 is 13 amino acids long. The V gene's germline CDR1 is SGHVS and CDR2 FQNEAQ. CDR3 coding DNA: TGTGCCAGCGGCTGGCAAACGAACACTGAAGCTTTCTTT. This translates into CASGWQTNTEAFF.

The chain employs TRBV5-5 and TRBJ2-2, with D tentatively TRBD2 (6 bases). The CDR3 runs 16 residues. Germline CDR1 SGHKS, CDR2 YYEKEE (reference sequence). Trimming removed 4 bases from V and 0 bases from J, with 13 bases in between. The CDR3 DNA reads as TGTGCCAGCAGCCCTTTGCGGGGTGCGAACACCGGGGAGCTGTTTTTT. It codes for CASSPLRGANTGELFF.